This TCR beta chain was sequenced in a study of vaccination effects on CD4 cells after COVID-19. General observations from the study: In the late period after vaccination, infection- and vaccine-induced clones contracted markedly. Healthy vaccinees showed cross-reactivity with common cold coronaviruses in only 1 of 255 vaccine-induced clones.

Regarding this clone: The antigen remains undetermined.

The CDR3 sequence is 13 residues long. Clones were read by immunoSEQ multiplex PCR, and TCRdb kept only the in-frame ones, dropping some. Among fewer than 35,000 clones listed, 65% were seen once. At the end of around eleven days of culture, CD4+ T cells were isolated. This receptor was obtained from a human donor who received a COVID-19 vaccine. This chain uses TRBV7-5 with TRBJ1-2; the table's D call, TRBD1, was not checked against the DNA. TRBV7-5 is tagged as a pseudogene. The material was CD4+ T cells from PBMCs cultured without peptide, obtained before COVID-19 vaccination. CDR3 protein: CARSLQLNYGYTF. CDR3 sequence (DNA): TGTGCCAGAAGCCTACAGCTAAACTATGGCTACACCTTC.